This record covers a single T cell receptor beta chain. No cognate antigen has been identified for it. No much larger clone exists at a distance of one base, and base qualities are not known. CDR1 is given as MNHEY and CDR2 as SVGEGT, both from the germline V gene. The CDR3 contains 18 residues, cysteine and phenylalanine counted. Here the CDR3 DNA is all that survives: 54 bases in frame from base 1. The junction carries 18 bases between V and J, which are trimmed by 0 bases and 3 bases respectively. The data are from a study of blood T cell repertoires in COVID-19 (TCRdb year 2020). Background on the whole study: Samples covering the acute and convalescent phases of COVID-19 were provided by collaborators in the United States, Italy and Spain. The material from the prospective study consisted of cDNA or gDNA derived from T cells, B-cell-depleted T cells, or PBMCs. The dataset comprised deeply sampled blood TCRbeta repertoires from subjects exposed to, actively infected with, or recovered from COVID-19. The repertoires were made available in a free public database intended to serve as a resource for research on the immune response to SARS-CoV-2. The samples were drawn from the first 160 participants of the ongoing ImmuneRACE study and from 950 to 1,500 subjects provided by 6 global collaborators. Sample metadata almost always included a de-identified subject ID, COVID-19 status, age in years and sex. Where available, HLA class I and class II types were taken from metadata supplied by the sample provider and were not determined by assay-based typing.

Collaborating institutions collected whole blood in K2EDTA tubes following their own protocols. For TCRbeta analysis, collaborator samples were shipped as frozen whole blood, as isolated PBMCs, or as DNA extracted from either sample type. The immunoSEQ Assay, a bias-controlled multiplex PCR, was used to amplify TCRbeta CDR3 regions from genomic DNA. On the authors' methods: Within the assay, amplification of reference gene primers was used to estimate how many nucleated cells each sample contained. To quantify the absolute abundance of each unique TCRbeta CDR3 rearrangement, sequence reads were collapsed and filtered. Productive Simpson clonality was computed per sample as the square root of Simpson's diversity index over productive rearrangements. Sourced from immuneACCESS, this table was stored by TCRdb with only in-frame sequences that have V and J called. A share of the clones is absent; for the studies checked, an unresolved V gene accounts for under half, and the remainder has no known explanation. That table supplies the V and J calls and clone size; D and trimming were determined from the DNA. The sample contains about 70,000 clones, roughly 84% of them found a single time. Roughly a tenth of the sample is taken by the ten largest.

What the work shows at the level of the full study, not this receptor alone: Clinical and demographic metadata were provided uncurated, with the amount varying by source and participant.

The source of this sequence is a woman between 18 and 30 years old with acute or convalescent COVID-19. The rearranged chain carries TRBV6-2 or TRBV6-3 and TRBJ1-5, with an unclear D gene assignment. The sample taken for sequencing was peripheral blood. The CDR3 corresponds to CASSYSKVAATFNQPQHF. The DNA reads TGTGCCAGCAGTTACTCGAAGGTCGCGGCGACGTTCAATCAGCCCCAGCATTTT.